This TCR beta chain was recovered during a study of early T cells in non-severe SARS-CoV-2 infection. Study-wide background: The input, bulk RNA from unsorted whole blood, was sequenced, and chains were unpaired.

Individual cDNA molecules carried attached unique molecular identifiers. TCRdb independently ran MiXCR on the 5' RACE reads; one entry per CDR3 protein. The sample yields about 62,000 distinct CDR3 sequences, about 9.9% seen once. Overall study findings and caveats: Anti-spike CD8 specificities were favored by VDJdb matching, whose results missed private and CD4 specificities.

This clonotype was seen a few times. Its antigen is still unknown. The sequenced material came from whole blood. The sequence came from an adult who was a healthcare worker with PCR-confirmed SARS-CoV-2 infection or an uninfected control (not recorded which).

CDR3 sequence: CSAEAASGELFF. CDR3 sequence (DNA): TGCAGCGCCGAGGCAGCGTCCGGGGAGCTGTTTTTT. V is TRBV29-1 and J is TRBJ2-2; unclear D gene. V was shortened by 7 bases and J by 6 bases, with 12 bases between the two germline ends. The CDR3 runs to 12 residues. Germline assignment: CDR1 SQVTM and CDR2 ANQGSEA.